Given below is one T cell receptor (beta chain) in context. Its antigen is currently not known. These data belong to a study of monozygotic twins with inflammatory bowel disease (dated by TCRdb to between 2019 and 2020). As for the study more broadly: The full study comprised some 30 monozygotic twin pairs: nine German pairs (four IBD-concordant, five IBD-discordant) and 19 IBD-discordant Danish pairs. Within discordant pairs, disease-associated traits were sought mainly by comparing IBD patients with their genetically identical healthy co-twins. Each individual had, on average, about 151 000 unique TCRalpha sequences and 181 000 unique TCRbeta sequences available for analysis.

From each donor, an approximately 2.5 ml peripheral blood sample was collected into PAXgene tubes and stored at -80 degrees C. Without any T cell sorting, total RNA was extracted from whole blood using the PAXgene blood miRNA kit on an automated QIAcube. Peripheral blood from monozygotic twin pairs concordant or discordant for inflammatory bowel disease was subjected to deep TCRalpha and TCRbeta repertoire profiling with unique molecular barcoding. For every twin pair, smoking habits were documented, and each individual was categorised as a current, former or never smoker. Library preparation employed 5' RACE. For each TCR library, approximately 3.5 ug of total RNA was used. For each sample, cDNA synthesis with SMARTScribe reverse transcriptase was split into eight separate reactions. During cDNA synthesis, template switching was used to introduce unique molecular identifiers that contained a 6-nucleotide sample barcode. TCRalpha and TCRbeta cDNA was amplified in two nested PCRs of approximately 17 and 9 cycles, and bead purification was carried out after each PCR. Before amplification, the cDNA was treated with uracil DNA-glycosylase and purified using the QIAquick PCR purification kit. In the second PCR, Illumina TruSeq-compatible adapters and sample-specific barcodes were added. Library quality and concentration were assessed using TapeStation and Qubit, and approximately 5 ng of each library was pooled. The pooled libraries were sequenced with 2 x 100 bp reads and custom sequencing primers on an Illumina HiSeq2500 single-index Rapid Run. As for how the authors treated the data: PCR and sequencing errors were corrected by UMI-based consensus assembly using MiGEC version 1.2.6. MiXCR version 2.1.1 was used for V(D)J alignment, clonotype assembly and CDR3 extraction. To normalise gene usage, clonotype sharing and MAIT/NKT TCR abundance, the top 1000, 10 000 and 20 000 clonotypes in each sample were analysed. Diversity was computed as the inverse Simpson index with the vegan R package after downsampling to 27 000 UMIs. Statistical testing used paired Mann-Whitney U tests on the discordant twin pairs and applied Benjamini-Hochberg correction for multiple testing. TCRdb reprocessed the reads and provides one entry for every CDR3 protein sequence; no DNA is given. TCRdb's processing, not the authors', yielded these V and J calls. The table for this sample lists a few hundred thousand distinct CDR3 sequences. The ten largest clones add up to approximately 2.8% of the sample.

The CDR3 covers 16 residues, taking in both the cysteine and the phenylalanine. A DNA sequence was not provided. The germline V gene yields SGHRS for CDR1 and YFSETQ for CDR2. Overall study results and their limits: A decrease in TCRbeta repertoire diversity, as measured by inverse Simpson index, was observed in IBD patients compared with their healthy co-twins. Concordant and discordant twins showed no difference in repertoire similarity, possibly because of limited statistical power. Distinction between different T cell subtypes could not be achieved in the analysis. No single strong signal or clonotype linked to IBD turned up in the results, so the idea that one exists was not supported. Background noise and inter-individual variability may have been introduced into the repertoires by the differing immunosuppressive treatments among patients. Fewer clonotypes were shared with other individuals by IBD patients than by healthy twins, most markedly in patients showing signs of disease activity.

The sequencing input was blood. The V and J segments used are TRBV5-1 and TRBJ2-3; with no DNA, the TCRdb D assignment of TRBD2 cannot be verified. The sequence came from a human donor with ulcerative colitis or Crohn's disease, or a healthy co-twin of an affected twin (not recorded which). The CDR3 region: CASSLATQGGLDTQYF.